One sample yielded the 10 T cell receptor beta chains listed below, sequenced in a study of regulatory T cells in long-lasting Graves disease. The sample's time point: newly diagnosed GD, antithyroid drugs for less than 3 months. PBMC-derived RNA was used for the TCR library. In building TCR beta libraries, iRepertoire HTBI primers were used together with Arm-PCR of CDR3 regions. From the multiplex PCR reads, TCRdb called clonotypes with MiXCR, one entry per CDR3 protein. Here the sample spans 450,000 to 500,000 distinct CDR3 sequences, about a sixth being singletons. The same data also contributed to another study, on T cells in Graves' hyperthyroidism and ophthalmopathy.

The material sequenced was peripheral blood mononuclear cells (PBMCs), taken at new diagnosis, from a patient treated with antithyroid drugs. Receptor source: a man aged 35 to 55 with Graves disease.

This clonotype was observed many times. The chain employs TRBV3-1 and TRBJ2-3; no firm D call. From germline, CDR1 is LGHDT and CDR2 YNNKEL (reference sequence). V shed 0 bases and J shed 6 bases, with 10 bases lying between them. The CDR3 loop spans 14 amino acids. The CDR3 DNA is TGTGCCAGCAGCCAAGACCCAATTTCGGATACGCAGTATTTT. Its protein product is CASSQDPISDTQYF.

This clonotype was picked up many times. The chain couples TRBV5-1 to TRBJ2-1; 14 positions match TRBD2. V lost 3 bases to trimming and J lost 9 bases; unmatched junction nucleotides: 5. CDR1 is SGHRS and CDR2 is YFSETQ in the germline V gene. This CDR3 contains 15 residues. The CDR3 bases are TGCGCCAGCAGCTGGGGACTAGCGGGAGTGGGTGAGCAGTTCTTC. The encoded protein is CASSWGLAGVGEQFF.

The rearrangement links TRBV19 to TRBJ2-3; TRBD2 matches 9 bases. The CDR3 has 14 residues. Germline lookup yields CDR1 LNHDA and CDR2 SQIVND (reference sequence). The V and J ends lost 5 bases and 6 bases, in that order; junction bases with no gene match: 6. The CDR3 protein is CASSRLAGIDTQYF. The CDR3 nucleotides read TGTGCCAGTAGTCGGCTAGCGGGAATTGATACGCAGTATTTT.

Points on this clonotype: This may arise from a read error, as a much more abundant clone is one base away. This sequence joins TRBV2 and TRBJ2-7; D may correspond to TRBD1 or TRBD2 (5 bases each). Trimming shortened V by 10 bases and J by 9 bases, and 13 bases separated the two germline ends. CDR1 SNHLY and CDR2 FYNNEI come from the germline V gene. The CDR3 totals 10 residues. CDR3 nucleotide sequence: TGTGCCACGTCCCGGGGCGGGCAGTACTTC. This translates into CATSRGGQYF. Using reference TRBV2 and TRBJ2-7 for the parts outside the CDR3, the full variable domain is EPEVTQTPSHQVTQMGQEVILRCVPISNHLYFYWYRQILGQKVEFLVSFYNNEISEKSEIFDDQFSVERPDGSNFTLKIRSTKLEDSAMYFCATSRGGQYFGPGTRLTVT.

The chain combines TRBV19 with TRBJ1-5; D remains ambiguous. Germline CDR1 reads LNHDA; CDR2 reads SQIVND (reference sequence). The CDR3 has 13 residues. Trimming cost V 11 bases and J 1 base, with 12 bases left between them. The CDR3 DNA reads as TGTGCCTCCGGCCCAGCCAGCAATCAGCCCCAGCATTTT. It yields the protein CASGPASNQPQHF.

This clonotype occurred many times. The chain uses TRBV28 and TRBJ1-2, with TRBD1 identical over 7 bases. Germline CDR1 reads MDHEN; CDR2 reads SYDVKM. V lost 6 bases and J lost 5; bases outside the gene matches: 6. The length of the CDR3 is 13 residues. The CDR3 DNA reads as TGTGCCAGCAGCACGGGACAGCTATATGGCTACACCTTC. This translates into CASSTGQLYGYTF.

This clonotype has a single count. A read error is the likely source, as a far larger clone sits one nucleotide away. V is TRBV5-1 and J is TRBJ2-1; tentative D call: TRBD2 (6 bases). Germline CDR1 and CDR2: SGHRS and YFSETQ. CDR3 length: 14 amino acids. Trimming cost V 0 bases and J 10 bases, with 14 bases left between them. The CDR3 loop is CASSLVGTQYEQFF. The CDR3 DNA reads TGCGCCAGCAGCTTGGTGGGGACTCAGTACGAGCAGTTCTTC.

This chain connects TRBV6-1 to TRBJ2-1; D may be TRBD1 or TRBD2 (6 bases each). Between the trimmed V and J ends, which lost 10 bases and 3 bases, there was a span of 19 bases. This CDR3 spans 15 amino acids. Germline assignment: CDR1 MNHNS and CDR2 SASEGT. The CDR3 DNA reads as TGTGCCACCATCTGGATGGGGGGCCACTACAATGAGCAGTTCTTC. This translates into CATIWMGGHYNEQFF.

There are a few counts of this clonotype. The chain links TRBV3-1 to TRBJ2-2, with D possibly being TRBD1 (6 bases). The V and J ends lost 0 bases and 3 bases respectively, with 11 bases between them. Germline loops: CDR1 LGHDT, CDR2 YNNKEL (reference sequence). CDR3 size: 16 residues. CDR3 amino acids: CASSQEERGYTGELFF. CDR3 in DNA: TGTGCCAGCAGCCAAGAAGAAAGGGGGTACACCGGGGAGCTGTTTTTT.

This clonotype was found many times. This sequence joins TRBV5-1 and TRBJ2-1; TRBD2 matches 16 bases. In germline, CDR1 is SGHRS, CDR2 YFSETQ. V shed 3 bases, J shed 9 bases, and the junction held 9 bases outside the gene matches. This CDR3 comprises 17 residues. The CDR3: CASSSPGLAGGPGEQFF. The CDR3 DNA reads TGCGCCAGCAGCTCTCCGGGACTAGCGGGAGGGCCCGGTGAGCAGTTCTTC.